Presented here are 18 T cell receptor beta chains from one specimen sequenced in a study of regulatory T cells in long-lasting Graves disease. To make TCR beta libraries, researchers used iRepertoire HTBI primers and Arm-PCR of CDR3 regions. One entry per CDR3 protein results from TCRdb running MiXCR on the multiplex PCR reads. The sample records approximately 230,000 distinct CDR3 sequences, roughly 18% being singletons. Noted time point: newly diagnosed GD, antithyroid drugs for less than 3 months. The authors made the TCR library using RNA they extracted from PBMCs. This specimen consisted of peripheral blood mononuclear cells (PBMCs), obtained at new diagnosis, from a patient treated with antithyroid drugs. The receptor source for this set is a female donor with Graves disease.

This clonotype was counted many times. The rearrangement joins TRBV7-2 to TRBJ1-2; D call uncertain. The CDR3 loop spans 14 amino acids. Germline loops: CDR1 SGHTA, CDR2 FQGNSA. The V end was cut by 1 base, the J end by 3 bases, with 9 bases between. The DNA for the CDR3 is TGTGCCAGCAGCTTAGACCGGGCAGACTATGGCTACACCTTC. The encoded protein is CASSLDRADYGYTF.

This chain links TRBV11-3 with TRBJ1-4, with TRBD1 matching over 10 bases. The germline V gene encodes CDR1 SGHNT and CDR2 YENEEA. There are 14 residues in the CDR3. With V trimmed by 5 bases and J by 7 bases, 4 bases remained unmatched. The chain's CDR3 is CASSRTGGSEKLFF. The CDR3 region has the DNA TGTGCCAGCAGCCGGACAGGGGGAAGTGAAAAACTGTTTTTT.

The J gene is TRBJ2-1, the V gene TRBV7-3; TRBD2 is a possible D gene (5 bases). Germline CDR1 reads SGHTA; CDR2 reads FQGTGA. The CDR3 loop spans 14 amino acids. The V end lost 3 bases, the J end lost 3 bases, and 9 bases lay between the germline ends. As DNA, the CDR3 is TGTGCCAGCAGCTTCAGCGGAGACTACAATGAGCAGTTCTTC. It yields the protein CASSFSGDYNEQFF.

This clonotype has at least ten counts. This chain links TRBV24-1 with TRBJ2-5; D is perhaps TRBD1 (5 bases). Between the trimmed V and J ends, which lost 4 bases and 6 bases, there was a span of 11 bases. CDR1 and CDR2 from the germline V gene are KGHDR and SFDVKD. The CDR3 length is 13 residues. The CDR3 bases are TGTGCCACCAGTGAGTCCGACAGAAAGACCCAGTACTTC. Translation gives CATSESDRKTQYF.

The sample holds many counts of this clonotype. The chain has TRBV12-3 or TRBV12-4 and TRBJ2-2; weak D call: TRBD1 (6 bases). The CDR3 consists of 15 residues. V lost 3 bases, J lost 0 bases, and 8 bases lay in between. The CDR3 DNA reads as TGTGCCAGCAGTTTTTGGACAGCGAACACCGGGGAGCTGTTTTTT. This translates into CASSFWTANTGELFF.

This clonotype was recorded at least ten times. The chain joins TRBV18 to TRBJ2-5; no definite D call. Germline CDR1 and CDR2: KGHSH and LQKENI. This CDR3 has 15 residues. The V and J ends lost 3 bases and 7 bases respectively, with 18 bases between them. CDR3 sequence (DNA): TGTGCCAGCTCACCGCCCTTAGGGCAAGACGGGACCCAGTACTTC. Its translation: CASSPPLGQDGTQYF. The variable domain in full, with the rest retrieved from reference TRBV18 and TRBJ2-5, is NAGVMQNPRHLVRRRGQEARLRCSPMKGHSHVYWYRQLPEEGLKFMVYLQKENIIDESGMPKERFSAEFPKEGPSILRIQQVVRGDSAAYFCASSPPLGQDGTQYFGPGTRLLVL.

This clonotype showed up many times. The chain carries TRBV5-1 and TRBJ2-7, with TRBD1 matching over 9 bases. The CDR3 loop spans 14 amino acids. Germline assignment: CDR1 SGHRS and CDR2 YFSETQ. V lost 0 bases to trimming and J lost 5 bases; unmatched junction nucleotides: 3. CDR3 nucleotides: TGCGCCAGCAGCTTGGCCACAGGGGGCAACGAGCAGTACTTC. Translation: CASSLATGGNEQYF.

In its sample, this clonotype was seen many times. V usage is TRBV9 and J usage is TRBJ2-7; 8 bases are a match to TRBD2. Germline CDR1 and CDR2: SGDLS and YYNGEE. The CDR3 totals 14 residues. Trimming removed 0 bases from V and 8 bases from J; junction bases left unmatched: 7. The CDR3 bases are TGTGCCAGCAGCGTAGACCGGGAGGGTGGCCAGCAGTACTTC. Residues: CASSVDREGGQQYF.

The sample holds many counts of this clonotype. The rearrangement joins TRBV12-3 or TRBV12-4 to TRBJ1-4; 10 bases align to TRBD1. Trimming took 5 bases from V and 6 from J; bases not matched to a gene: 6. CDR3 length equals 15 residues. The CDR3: CASSGWDRGDEKLFF. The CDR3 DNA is TGTGCCAGCAGTGGTTGGGACAGGGGCGATGAAAAACTGTTTTTT.

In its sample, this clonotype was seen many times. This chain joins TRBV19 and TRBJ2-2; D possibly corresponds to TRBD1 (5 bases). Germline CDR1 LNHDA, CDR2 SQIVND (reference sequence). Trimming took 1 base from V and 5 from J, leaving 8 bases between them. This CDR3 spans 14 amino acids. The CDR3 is CASSIGTQTGELFF. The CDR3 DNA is TGTGCCAGTAGTATAGGGACACAGACCGGGGAGCTGTTTTTT. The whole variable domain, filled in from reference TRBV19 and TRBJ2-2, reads DGGITQSPKYLFRKEGQNVTLSCEQNLNHDAMYWYRQDPGQGLRLIYYSQIVNDFQKGDIAEGYSVSREKKESFPLTVTSAQKNPTAFYLCASSIGTQTGELFFGEGSRLTVL.

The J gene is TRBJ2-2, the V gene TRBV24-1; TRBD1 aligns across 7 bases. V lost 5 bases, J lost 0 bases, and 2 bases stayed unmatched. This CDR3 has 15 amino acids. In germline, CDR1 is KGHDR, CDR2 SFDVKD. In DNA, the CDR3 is TGTGCCACCAGTGGTCAGGGGGCGAACACCGGGGAGCTGTTTTTT. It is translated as CATSGQGANTGELFF.

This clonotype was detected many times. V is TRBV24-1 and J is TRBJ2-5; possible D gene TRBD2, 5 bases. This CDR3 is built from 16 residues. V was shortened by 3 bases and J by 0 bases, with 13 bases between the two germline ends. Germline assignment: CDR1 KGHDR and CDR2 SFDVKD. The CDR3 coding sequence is TGTGCCACCAGTGATCCGGGATCCAGGTACCAAGAGACCCAGTACTTC. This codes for CATSDPGSRYQETQYF.

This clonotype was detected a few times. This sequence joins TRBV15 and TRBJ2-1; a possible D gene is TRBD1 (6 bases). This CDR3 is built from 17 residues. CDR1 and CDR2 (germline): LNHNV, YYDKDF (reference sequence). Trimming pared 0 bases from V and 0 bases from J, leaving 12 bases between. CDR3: CATSRDRGASSYNEQFF. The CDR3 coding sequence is TGTGCCACCAGCAGAGACAGGGGAGCTAGCTCCTACAATGAGCAGTTCTTC.

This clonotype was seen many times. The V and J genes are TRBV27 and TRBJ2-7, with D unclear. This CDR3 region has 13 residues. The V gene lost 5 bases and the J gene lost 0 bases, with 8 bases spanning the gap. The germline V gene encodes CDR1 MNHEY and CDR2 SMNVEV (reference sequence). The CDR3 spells CASSLTGSYEQYF. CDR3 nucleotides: TGTGCCAGCAGTCTCACTGGCTCCTACGAGCAGTACTTC.

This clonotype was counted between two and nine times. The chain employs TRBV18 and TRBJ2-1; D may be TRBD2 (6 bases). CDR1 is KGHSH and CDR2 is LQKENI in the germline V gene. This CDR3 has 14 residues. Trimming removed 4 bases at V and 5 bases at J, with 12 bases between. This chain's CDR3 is CASSHRDFNNEQFF. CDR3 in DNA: TGTGCCAGCTCACACCGGGACTTTAACAATGAGCAGTTCTTC. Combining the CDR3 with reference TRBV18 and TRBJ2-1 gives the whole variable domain NAGVMQNPRHLVRRRGQEARLRCSPMKGHSHVYWYRQLPEEGLKFMVYLQKENIIDESGMPKERFSAEFPKEGPSILRIQQVVRGDSAAYFCASSHRDFNNEQFFGPGTRLTVL.

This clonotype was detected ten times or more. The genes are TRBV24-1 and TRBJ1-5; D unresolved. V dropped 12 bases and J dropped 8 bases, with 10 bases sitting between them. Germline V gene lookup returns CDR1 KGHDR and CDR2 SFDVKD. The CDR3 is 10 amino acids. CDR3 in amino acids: CASFREPQHF. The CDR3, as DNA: TGTGCCTCCTTTAGAGAGCCCCAGCATTTT.

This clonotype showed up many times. The DNA for the CDR3 is TGTGCCAGCAGCTTAAATTTGAAAAAGACCCAGTACTTC. It encodes CASSLNLKKTQYF. V and J are TRBV7-2 and TRBJ2-5; no definite D call. Germline V gene data show CDR1 as SGHTA and CDR2 as FQGNSA. The CDR3 spans 13 residues. V lost 2 bases to trimming and J lost 6 bases, with 10 bases between them.

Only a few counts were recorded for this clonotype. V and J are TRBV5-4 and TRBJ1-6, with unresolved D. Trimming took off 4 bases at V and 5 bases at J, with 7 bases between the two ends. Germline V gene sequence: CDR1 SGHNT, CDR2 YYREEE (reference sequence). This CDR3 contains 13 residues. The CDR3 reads CASSELHNSPLHF. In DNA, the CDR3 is TGTGCCAGCAGCGAACTACATAATTCACCCCTCCACTTT.